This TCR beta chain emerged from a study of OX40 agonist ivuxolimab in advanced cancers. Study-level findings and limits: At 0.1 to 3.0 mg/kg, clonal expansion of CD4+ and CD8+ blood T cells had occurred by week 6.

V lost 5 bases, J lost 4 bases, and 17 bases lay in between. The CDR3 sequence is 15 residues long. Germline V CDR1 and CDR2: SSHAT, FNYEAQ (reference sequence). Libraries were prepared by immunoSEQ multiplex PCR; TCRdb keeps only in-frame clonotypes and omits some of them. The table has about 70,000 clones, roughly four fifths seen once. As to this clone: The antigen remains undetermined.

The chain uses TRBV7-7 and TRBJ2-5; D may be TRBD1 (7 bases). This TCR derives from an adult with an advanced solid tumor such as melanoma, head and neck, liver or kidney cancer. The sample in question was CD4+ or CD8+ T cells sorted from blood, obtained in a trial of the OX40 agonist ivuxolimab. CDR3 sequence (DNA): TGTGCCAGCAGCGCCAATTCAGGGGGAGGAGAGACCCAGTACTTC. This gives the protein CASSANSGGGETQYF. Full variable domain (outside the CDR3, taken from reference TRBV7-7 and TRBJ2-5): GAGVSQSPRYKVTKRGQDVTLRCDPISSHATLYWYQQALGQGPEFLTYFNYEAQPDKSGLPSDRFSAERPEGSISTLTIQRTEQRDSAMYRCASSANSGGGETQYFGPGTRLLVL.